This T cell receptor (beta chain) was identified in a study of T cell changes during pregnancy in multiple sclerosis. V gave up 7 bases and J gave up 4 bases, with 6 bases separating them. The CDR3 is made up of 11 amino acids. Germline V gives CDR1 LNHDA, CDR2 SQIVND (reference sequence). Sequenced by immunoSEQ multiplex PCR; TCRdb stores in-frame clones only, minus some. The sample has some 54,000 clones; 93% are singletons. The genes are TRBV19 and TRBJ2-3; D remains unclear. Material: peripheral blood, obtained after pregnancy. The receptor's source is a female donor with multiple sclerosis, enrolled in a pregnancy study. The CDR3 loop is CASTFADTQYF. DNA for the CDR3: TGTGCCAGTACCTTCGCAGATACGCAGTATTTT.